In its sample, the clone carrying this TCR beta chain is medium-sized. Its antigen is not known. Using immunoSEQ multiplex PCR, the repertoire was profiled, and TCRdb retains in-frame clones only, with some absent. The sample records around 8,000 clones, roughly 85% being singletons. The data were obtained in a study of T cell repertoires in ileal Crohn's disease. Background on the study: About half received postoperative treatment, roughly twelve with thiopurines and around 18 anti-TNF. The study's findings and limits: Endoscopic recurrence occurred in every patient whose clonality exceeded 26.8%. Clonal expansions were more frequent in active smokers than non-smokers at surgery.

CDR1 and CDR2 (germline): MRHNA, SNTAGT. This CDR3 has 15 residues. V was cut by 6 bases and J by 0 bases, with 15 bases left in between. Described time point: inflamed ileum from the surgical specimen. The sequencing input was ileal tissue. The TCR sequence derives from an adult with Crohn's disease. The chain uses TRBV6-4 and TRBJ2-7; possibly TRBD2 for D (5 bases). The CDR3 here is CASSMKGEGSYEQYF. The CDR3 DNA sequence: TGTGCCAGCAGCATGAAGGGCGAGGGCTCCTACGAGCAGTACTTC.